This T cell receptor beta chain was documented in a study of OX40 agonist ivuxolimab in advanced cancers. With 10 bases clipped from V and 0 bases from J, the junction kept 6 bases outside the gene matches. The CDR3 extends over 14 amino acids. Germline CDR1 is ENHRY and CDR2 is SYGVKD. Profiling relied on immunoSEQ multiplex PCR, and the TCRdb table lists in-frame clones only, not all of them. The sample lists 13,000 to 15,000 clones, 80% occurring once. The TCR was taken from an adult with an advanced solid tumor such as melanoma, head and neck, liver or kidney cancer. The specimen was CD4+ or CD8+ T cells sorted from blood, collected in a trial of the OX40 agonist ivuxolimab. The V and J genes are TRBV10-3 and TRBJ1-5; TRBD1 aligns across 7 bases. CDR3 nucleotide sequence: TGTGCCACCGCCACAGGGGATAGCAATCAGCCCCAGCATTTT. As protein: CATATGDSNQPQHF.